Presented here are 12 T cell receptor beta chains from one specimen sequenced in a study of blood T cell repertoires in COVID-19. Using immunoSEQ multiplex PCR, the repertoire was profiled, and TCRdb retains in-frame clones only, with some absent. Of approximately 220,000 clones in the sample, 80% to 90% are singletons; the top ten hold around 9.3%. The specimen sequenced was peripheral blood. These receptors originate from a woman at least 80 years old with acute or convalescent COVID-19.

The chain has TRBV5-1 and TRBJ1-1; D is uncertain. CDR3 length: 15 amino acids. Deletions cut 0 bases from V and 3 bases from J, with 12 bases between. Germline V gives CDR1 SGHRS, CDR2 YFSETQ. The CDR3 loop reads CASSLVTGVDTEAFF. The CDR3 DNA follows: TGCGCCAGCAGCTTGGTGACCGGGGTAGACACTGAAGCTTTCTTT.

In nucleotides, the CDR3 is TGTGCCAGCAGCCCGCGGGCGAACACTGAAGCTTTCTTT. It yields the protein CASSPRANTEAFF. V gene TRBV5-4 combines with J gene TRBJ1-1; D gene ambiguous. CDR3 length: 13 residues. V was cut by 4 bases and J by 1 base, with 8 bases left in between. Germline CDR1 is SGHNT and CDR2 is YYREEE (reference sequence).

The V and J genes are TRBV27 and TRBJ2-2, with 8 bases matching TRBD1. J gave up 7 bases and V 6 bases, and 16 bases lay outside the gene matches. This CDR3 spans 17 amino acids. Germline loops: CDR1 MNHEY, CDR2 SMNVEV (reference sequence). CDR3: CASRDSRDRPIGGELFF. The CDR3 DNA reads TGTGCCAGCAGGGACTCCCGGGACAGGCCTATAGGCGGGGAGCTGTTTTTT.

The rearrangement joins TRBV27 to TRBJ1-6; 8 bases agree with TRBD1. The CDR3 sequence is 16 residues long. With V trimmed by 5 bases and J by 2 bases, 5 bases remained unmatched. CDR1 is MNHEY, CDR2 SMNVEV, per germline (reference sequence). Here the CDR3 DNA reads TGTGCCAGCAGTACCGGACAGGGCCCCTATAATTCACCCCTCCACTTT. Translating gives CASSTGQGPYNSPLHF.

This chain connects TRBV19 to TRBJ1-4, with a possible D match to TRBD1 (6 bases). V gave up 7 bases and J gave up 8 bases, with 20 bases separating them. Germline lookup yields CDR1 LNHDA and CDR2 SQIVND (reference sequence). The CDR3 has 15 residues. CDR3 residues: CASMAQQGLGEKLFF. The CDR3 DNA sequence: TGTGCCAGTATGGCCCAACAGGGATTAGGAGAAAAACTGTTTTTT.

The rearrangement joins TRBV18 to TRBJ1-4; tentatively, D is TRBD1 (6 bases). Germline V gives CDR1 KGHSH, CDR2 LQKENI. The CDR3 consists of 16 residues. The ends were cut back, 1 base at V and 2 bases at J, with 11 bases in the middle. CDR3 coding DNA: TGTGCCAGCTCACCACGACCAGGGGCTACTAATGAAAAACTGTTTTTT. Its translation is CASSPRPGATNEKLFF.

CDR3 in amino acids: CASSRGTPGHSSYEQYF. CDR3 DNA sequence: TGTGCCAGCAGCCGCGGAACCCCGGGACATAGCTCCTACGAGCAGTACTTC. J is TRBJ2-7 and V is TRBV13; maybe TRBD1 (6 bases). The CDR3 covers 17 residues. Germline CDR1 is PRHDT and CDR2 is FYEKMQ (reference sequence). V lost 5 bases and J 0 bases, leaving 20 bases between the germline ends.

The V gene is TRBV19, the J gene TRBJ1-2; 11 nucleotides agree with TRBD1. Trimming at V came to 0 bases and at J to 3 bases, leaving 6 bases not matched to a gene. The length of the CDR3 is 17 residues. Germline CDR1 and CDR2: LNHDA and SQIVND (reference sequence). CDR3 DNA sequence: TGTGCCAGTAGTATAGATGGGACAGGGGGTTGGTACTATGGCTACACCTTC. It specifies CASSIDGTGGWYYGYTF.

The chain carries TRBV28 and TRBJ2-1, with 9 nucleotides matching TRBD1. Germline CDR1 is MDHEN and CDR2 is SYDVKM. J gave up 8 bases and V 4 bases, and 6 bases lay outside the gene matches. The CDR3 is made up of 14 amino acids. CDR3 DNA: TGTGCCAGCAGTTCGACAGGGGGACGGGATGAGCAGTTCTTC. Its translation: CASSSTGGRDEQFF. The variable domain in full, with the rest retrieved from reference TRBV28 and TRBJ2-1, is DVKVTQSSRYLVKRTGEKVFLECVQDMDHENMFWYRQDPGLGLRLIYFSYDVKMKEKGDIPEGYSVSREKKERFSLILESASTNQTSMYLCASSSTGGRDEQFFGPGTRLTVL.

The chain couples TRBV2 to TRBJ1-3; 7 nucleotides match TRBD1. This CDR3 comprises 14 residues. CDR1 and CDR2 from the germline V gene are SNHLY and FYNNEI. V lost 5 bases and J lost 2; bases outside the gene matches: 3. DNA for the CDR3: TGTGCCAGCAGTTTACAGGGGCCTGGAAACACCATATATTTT. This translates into CASSLQGPGNTIYF.

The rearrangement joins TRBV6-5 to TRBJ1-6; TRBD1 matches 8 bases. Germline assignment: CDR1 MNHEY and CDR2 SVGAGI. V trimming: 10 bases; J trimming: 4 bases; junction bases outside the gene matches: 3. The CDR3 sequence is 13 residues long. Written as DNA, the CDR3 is TGTGCCACCTGGGACAGGTATAATTCACCCCTCCACTTT. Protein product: CATWDRYNSPLHF.

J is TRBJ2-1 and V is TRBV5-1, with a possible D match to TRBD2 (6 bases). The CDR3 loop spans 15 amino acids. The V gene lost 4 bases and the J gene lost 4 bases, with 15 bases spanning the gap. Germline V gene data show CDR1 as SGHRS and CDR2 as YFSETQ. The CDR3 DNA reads TGCGCCAGCAGCGCCAGACTAGTCGGGTACAATGAGCAGTTCTTC. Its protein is CASSARLVGYNEQFF.